The 7 T cell receptor beta chains in this list originate from one sample, sequenced in a study of cytomegalovirus exposure and HLA in healthy donors. The PCR was carried out with 60 Vbeta primers and 13 Jbeta primers. Method: immunoSEQ multiplex PCR; TCRdb's copy keeps in-frame clones and lacks some. The sample consists of around 63,000 clones, over 75% of them appearing once. The sequenced sample consisted of PBMCs. All receptors derive from a man aged 35 to 55 in good health and CMV-seronegative.

Points on this clone: Its ends do not fully match the called genes, so a read error is possible. V is TRBV7-9 and J is TRBJ2-1; perhaps TRBD2 as D (6 bases). CDR1 is SEHNR, CDR2 FQNEAQ, per germline (reference sequence). This CDR3 has 16 residues. CDR3 in DNA: TGTTCCAGCAGCCCCTCGACCGGACTACCCTCGGGGGAGCAGTTCTTC. The encoded protein is CSSSPSTGLPSGEQFF.

The sample holds one count of this clone. V gene TRBV6-1 combines with J gene TRBJ2-7; a weak D match, TRBD2 (6 bases). The CDR3 is 14 amino acids. CDR1 and CDR2 from the germline V gene are MNHNS and SASEGT. V was shortened by 3 bases and J by 3 bases, with 12 bases between the two germline ends. CDR3 protein: CASSERGLFYEQYF. The CDR3, as DNA: TGTGCCAGCAGTGAGAGGGGACTCTTCTACGAGCAGTACTTC.

The chain employs TRBV5-1 and TRBJ2-2, with 11 bases fitting TRBD1. Unmatched junction bases numbered 2, after V lost 0 bases and J lost 4 bases. CDR1 and CDR2 (germline): SGHRS, YFSETQ. The CDR3 contains 16 residues. CDR3 in DNA: TGCGCCAGCAGCTTGGCGGGACAGGGGGGCACCGGGGAGCTGTTTTTT. Translating it yields CASSLAGQGGTGELFF.

This chain joins TRBV6-5 and TRBJ2-2, with 9 bases identical to TRBD2. Trimming at V came to 2 bases and at J to 2 bases, leaving 3 bases not matched to a gene. The germline V gene encodes CDR1 MNHEY and CDR2 SVGAGI. This CDR3 has 16 residues. In nucleotides, the CDR3 is TGTGCCAGCAGTTACGAGACTAGCGGAAACACCGGGGAGCTGTTTTTT. The encoded protein is CASSYETSGNTGELFF.

The chain couples TRBV7-6 to TRBJ2-3; D remains ambiguous. The V gene's germline CDR1 is SGHVS and CDR2 FNYEAQ. Trimming shortened V by 5 bases and J by 2 bases, and 8 bases separated the two germline ends. CDR3 length: 13 amino acids. CDR3 amino acids: CASSVIPTDTQYF. The CDR3 coding sequence is TGTGCCAGCAGCGTCATCCCCACAGATACGCAGTATTTT. The variable domain in full, with the rest retrieved from reference TRBV7-6 and TRBJ2-3, is GAGVSQSPRYKVTKRGQDVALRCDPISGHVSLYWYRQALGQGPEFLTYFNYEAQQDKSGLPNDRFSAERPEGSISTLTIQRTEQRDSAMYRCASSVIPTDTQYFGPGTRLTVL.

V usage is TRBV5-1 and J usage is TRBJ2-2; 8 nucleotides line up with TRBD2. Unmatched junction bases numbered 2, after V lost 4 bases and J lost 3 bases. From germline, CDR1 is SGHRS and CDR2 YFSETQ. This CDR3 comprises 14 residues. The CDR3 nucleotides are TGCGCCAGCAGCCCGGGGGGGTACACCGGGGAGCTGTTTTTT. Translating gives CASSPGGYTGELFF.

The chain joins TRBV29-1 to TRBJ2-3, with a weak D call TRBD2 (5 bases). The V gene lost 4 bases and the J gene lost 1 base, with 6 bases spanning the gap. The CDR3 contains 12 residues. Germline values: CDR1 SQVTM, CDR2 ANQGSEA. The CDR3 bases are TGCAGCGTTGTCGGGGGCACAGATACGCAGTATTTT. It codes for CSVVGGTDTQYF.